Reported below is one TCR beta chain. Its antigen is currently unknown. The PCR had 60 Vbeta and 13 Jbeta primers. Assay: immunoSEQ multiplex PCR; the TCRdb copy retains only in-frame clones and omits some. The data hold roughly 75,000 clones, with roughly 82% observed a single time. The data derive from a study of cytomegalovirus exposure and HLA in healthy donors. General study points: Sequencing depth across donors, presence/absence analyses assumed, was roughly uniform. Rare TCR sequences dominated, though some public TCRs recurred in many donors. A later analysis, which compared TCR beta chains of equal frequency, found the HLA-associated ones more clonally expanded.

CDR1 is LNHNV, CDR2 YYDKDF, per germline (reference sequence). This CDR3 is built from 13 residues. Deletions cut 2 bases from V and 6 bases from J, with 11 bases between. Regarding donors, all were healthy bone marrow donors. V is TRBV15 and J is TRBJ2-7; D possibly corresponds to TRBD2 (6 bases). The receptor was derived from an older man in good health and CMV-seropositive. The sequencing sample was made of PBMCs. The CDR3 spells CATSRTTGGEQYF. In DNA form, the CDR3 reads TGTGCCACCAGCAGAACGACCGGGGGCGAGCAGTACTTC.